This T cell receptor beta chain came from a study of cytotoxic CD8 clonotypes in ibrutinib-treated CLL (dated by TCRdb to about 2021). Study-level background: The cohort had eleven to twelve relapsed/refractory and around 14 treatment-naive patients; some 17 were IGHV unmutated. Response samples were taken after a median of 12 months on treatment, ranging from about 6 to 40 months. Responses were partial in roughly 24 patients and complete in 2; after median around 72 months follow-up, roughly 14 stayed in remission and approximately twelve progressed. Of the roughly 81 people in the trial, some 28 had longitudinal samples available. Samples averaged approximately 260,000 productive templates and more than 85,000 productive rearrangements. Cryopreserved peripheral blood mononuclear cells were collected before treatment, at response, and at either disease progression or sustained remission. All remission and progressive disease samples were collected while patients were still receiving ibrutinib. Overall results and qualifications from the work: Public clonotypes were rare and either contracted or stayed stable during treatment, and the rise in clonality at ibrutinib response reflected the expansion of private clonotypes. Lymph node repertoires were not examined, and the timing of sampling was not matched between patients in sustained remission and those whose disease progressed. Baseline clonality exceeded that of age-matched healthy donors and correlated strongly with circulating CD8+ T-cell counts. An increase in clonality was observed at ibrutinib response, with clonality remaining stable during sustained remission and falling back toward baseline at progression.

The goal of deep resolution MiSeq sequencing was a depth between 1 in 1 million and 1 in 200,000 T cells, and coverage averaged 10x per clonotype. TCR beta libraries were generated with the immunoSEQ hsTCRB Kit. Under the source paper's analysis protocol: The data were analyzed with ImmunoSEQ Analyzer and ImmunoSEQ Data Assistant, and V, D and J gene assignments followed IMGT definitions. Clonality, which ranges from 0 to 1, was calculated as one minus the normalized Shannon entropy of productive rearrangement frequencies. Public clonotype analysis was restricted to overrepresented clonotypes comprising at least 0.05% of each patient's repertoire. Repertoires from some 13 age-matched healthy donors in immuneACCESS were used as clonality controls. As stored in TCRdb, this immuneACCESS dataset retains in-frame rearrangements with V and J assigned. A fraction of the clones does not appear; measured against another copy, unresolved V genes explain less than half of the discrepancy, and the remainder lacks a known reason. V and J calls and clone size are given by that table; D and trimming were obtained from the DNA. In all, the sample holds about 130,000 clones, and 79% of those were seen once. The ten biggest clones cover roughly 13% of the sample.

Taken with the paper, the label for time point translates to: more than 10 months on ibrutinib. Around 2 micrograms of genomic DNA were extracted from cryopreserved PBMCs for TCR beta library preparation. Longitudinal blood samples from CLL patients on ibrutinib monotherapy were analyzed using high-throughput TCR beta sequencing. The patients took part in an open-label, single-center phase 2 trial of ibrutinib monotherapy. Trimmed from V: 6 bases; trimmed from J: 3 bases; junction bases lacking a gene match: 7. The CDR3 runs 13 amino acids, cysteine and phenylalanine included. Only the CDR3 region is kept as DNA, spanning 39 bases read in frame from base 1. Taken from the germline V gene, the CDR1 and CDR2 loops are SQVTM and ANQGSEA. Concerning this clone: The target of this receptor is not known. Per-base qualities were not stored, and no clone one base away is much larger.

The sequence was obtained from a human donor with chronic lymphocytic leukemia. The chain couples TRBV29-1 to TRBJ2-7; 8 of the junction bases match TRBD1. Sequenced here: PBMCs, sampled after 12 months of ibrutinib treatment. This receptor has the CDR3 CSVTGTGNYEQYF. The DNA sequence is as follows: TGCAGCGTGACCGGGACAGGCAACTACGAGCAGTACTTC.